This T cell receptor (beta chain) was obtained from a study of blood T cells in healthy people across ages. General study results and limits: Older age coincided with a roughly linear decline in TCR beta diversity per million T cells. A greater number of naive CD4+ cells and higher diversity distinguished long-lived donors from aged donors.

Donors each provided 9.5 to 10 milliliters of peripheral blood. This clonotype has more than one count but fewer than ten. What it recognizes is unknown. Using a J-beta primer mix together with a sample-barcoded 5' primer, a second PCR was run for about 6 to 12 cycles. TCRdb used MiXCR to reprocess the 5' RACE reads, holding one entry per CDR3 protein. This sample has some 1.5 million distinct CDR3 sequences, with 28% found just once. CDR1 is MDHEN and CDR2 is SYDVKM in the germline V gene. The length of the CDR3 is 15 residues. The receptor was derived from a woman aged 25 to 39 in good health. The V gene is TRBV28, the J gene TRBJ2-7; 8 nucleotides match TRBD2. The DNA end is a closer match to TRBJ2-5, so the J assignment may be wrong. Sequencing was performed on blood. For the CDR3, the DNA is TGTGCCAGCCGCCCCGTAGCGGGGTTGAGTGAGACCCAGTACTTC. This encodes CASRPVAGLSETQYF.